This entry features one TCR beta chain sequence. Its target is not known. A read error may account for a junction end that differs from germline. This entry belongs to a study of T cells in tuberculosis. Turning to the study itself: CD1B tetramers identified T cells specific for mycobacterial lipid GMM.

CDR1 and CDR2 from the germline V gene are KGHSH and LQKENI. There are 17 residues in the CDR3. Assay used: immunoSEQ multiplex PCR; TCRdb lists only in-frame clones, some missing. The sample records about 37,000 clones, 94% being singletons. Adolescents were screened for latent TB by skin test and IGRA. Whole-study findings and limits: Shorter CDR3-alpha in active tuberculosis partly drove smaller distances. Smaller distances to GMM-specific TCRs suggested their expansion in active tuberculosis.

This receptor was taken from a donor between 10 and 35 years old with latent tuberculosis or without tuberculosis infection. Some clones in this sample may be carry-over from other donors' samples. The sample consisted of PBMCs. This sequence joins TRBV18 and TRBJ2-2, with TRBD2 matching 11 bases. The chain's CDR3 is CASSSPASGGSTGELFF. The DNA for the CDR3 is TGTGCCAGCTCATCACCCGCTAGCGGGGGGAGCACCGGGGAGCTGTTTTTT.